This T cell receptor (beta chain) was identified during a study of blood T cell repertoires in COVID-19 (dated by TCRdb to the early 2020s). With respect to the entire study: The collaborator samples originated in the United States, Italy and Spain and spanned the acute and convalescent phases of COVID-19. Sample metadata almost always included a de-identified subject ID, COVID-19 status, age in years and sex. The samples were drawn from two sources: the first 160 participants of the ongoing ImmuneRACE study, and fewer than 1,500 subjects contributed by 6 global collaborators. The dataset comprised deeply sampled blood TCRbeta repertoires from subjects exposed to, actively infected with, or recovered from COVID-19. The repertoires were released in a freely available public database intended as a resource for research on the immune response to SARS-CoV-2. The prospective study material was composed of cDNA or gDNA derived from T cells, B-cell-depleted T cells, or PBMCs. Where available, HLA class I and class II types were obtained from metadata supplied by the sample provider rather than from assay-based typing. Broad study findings and their caveats: The amount of clinical and demographic metadata varied by source and participant and was provided uncurated.

As to this clone: No antigen is known for it. Per-base qualities were not stored, and no clone one base away is much larger.

Taken from the germline V gene, the CDR1 and CDR2 loops are SGHRS and YFSETQ. From its cysteine to its phenylalanine, the CDR3 spans 17 amino acids. The only DNA kept is the CDR3, 51 bases in frame from the first base. V is reduced by 0 bases and J by 0 bases, leaving a spacing of 13 bases between them. Enrolling through a virtual design, the prospective study's participants ranged in age from about 18 to 100 years and lived across roughly 23 United States geographic areas. In the prospective study, participants were assigned to cohorts based on the clinical history participants reported in a screening survey and a study questionnaire. In the prospective study, whole blood, serum and a nasopharyngeal or oropharyngeal swab were collected from each participant by mobile phlebotomists. Over a 2-month period, participants in the prospective study had the option of providing additional blood draws and questionnaires. Prospective study blood samples were shipped either frozen or at room temperature before DNA extraction.

The immunoSEQ Assay, a bias-controlled multiplex PCR, was used to amplify TCRbeta CDR3 regions from genomic DNA. In the authors' own workflow: The number of nucleated cells in each sample was estimated by amplification of reference gene primers within the assay. To quantify the absolute abundance of each unique TCRbeta CDR3 rearrangement, sequence reads were collapsed and filtered. Productive Simpson clonality was computed per sample as the square root of Simpson's diversity index over productive rearrangements. In its TCRdb copy, this immuneACCESS table keeps in-frame sequences only and misses some clones. Where compared with another copy, unresolved V genes explain less than half of these, and the others have no known cause. That table is the source of V, J and clone size, and D and trimming were worked out from the DNA. The sample yields over 50,000 clones; approximately 78% were counted once. The ten biggest clones cover 3.5% to 4% of the sample.

The chain is assembled from TRBV5-1 and TRBJ1-3, with the D gene not clear enough to name. The sequencing sample was made of PBMCs or T cells enriched from blood (not recorded which). The origin of this receptor is a woman aged 40 to 50 with acute COVID-19. CDR3 protein: CASSLGHRTHSGNTIYF. The sequenced DNA: TGCGCCAGCAGCTTGGGACACCGTACTCACTCTGGAAACACCATATATTTT. With the portions outside the CDR3 filled from the reference TRBV5-1 and TRBJ1-3 genes, the complete variable region becomes KAGVTQTPRYLIKTRGQQVTLSCSPISGHRSVSWYQQTPGQGLQFLFEYFSETQRNKGNFPGRFSGRQFSNSRSEMNVSTLELGDSALYLCASSLGHRTHSGNTIYFGEGSWLTVV.